The 13 T cell receptor beta chains below were found in one sample sequenced in a study of blood T cell repertoires in COVID-19. Using immunoSEQ multiplex PCR, the repertoire was profiled, and TCRdb retains in-frame clones only, with some absent. Here the sample spans some 270,000 clones, around nine tenths being singletons. Sequencing input: peripheral blood. The receptors stem from a woman aged 55 to 70 who had recovered from COVID-19.

The chain combines TRBV7-2 with TRBJ1-5; D possibly corresponds to TRBD1 (5 bases). This CDR3 region has 17 residues. Trimming removed 2 bases at V and 0 bases at J, with 14 bases between. CDR1 is SGHTA and CDR2 is FQGNSA in the germline V gene. CDR3 sequence (DNA): TGTGCCAGCAGCTTATTGGCCCCTGGGGCTAGCAATCAGCCCCAGCATTTT. This gives the protein CASSLLAPGASNQPQHF.

The chain links TRBV5-5 to TRBJ2-3; 15 bases agree with TRBD2. V was clipped by 1 base and J by 1 base; unmatched bases: 7. The CDR3 runs 19 residues. CDR1 SGHKS and CDR2 YYEKEE come from the germline V gene (reference sequence). CDR3 sequence reads: CASSLPGLAGGAGTDTQYF. CDR3 in DNA: TGTGCCAGCAGCTTGCCGGGACTAGCGGGGGGTGCCGGCACAGATACGCAGTATTTT.

The chain employs TRBV27 and TRBJ2-4, with TRBD1 as a possible D gene (5 bases). Germline-derived CDR1 and CDR2 are MNHEY and SMNVEV (reference sequence). There are 15 residues in the CDR3. V shed 3 bases and J shed 0 bases, with 9 bases lying between them. Written as DNA, the CDR3 is TGTGCCAGCAGTTTGGGGCTCCCAGCCAAAAACATTCAGTACTTC. This sequence encodes CASSLGLPAKNIQYF.

The chain uses TRBV28 and TRBJ2-1; 11 bases are shared with TRBD2. After removal of 2 bases from V and 5 bases from J, the junction contained 2 bases not matched to a gene. CDR1 is MDHEN and CDR2 is SYDVKM in the germline V gene. The CDR3 extends over 15 amino acids. CDR3 region: CASSLLAGGNNEQFF. The CDR3 DNA is TGTGCCAGCAGTTTACTAGCGGGGGGCAACAATGAGCAGTTCTTC.

The V and J genes are TRBV28 and TRBJ1-1, with TRBD1 matching 8 bases. Germline assignment: CDR1 MDHEN and CDR2 SYDVKM. The CDR3 is made up of 14 amino acids. The V and J ends lost 4 bases and 1 base, in that order; junction bases with no gene match: 2. The CDR3 DNA sequence: TGTGCCAGCAGTTATGGACAGGGGAACACTGAAGCTTTCTTT. Protein product: CASSYGQGNTEAFF.

This clone was counted only a few times. The chain recombines TRBV14 with TRBJ2-5; D possibly corresponds to TRBD1 (5 bases). The germline V gene has CDR1 SGHDN and CDR2 FVKESK. CDR3 length equals 13 residues. Trimming pared 4 bases from V and 5 bases from J, leaving 11 bases between. The CDR3 nucleotides read TGTGCCAGCAGCCGCGGCAGGGTTGAGACCCAGTACTTC. Translation: CASSRGRVETQYF. The full variable domain, with the rest looked up from reference TRBV14 and TRBJ2-5, is EAGVTQFPSHSVIEKGQTVTLRCDPISGHDNLYWYRRVMGKEIKFLLHFVKESKQDESGMPNNRFLAERTGGTYSTLKVQPAELEDSGVYFCASSRGRVETQYFGPGTRLLVL.

This rearrangement joins TRBV7-8 to TRBJ2-7; perhaps TRBD1 as D (5 bases). Trimming took 0 bases from V and 0 from J, leaving 9 bases between them. Germline values: CDR1 SGHVS, CDR2 FQNEAQ. The length of the CDR3 is 15 residues. CDR3 sequence: CASSLAAGRSYEQYF. The CDR3 region has the DNA TGTGCCAGCAGCTTAGCGGCAGGGCGCTCCTACGAGCAGTACTTC.

In its sample, this clone was seen once. The V call is TRBV7-2, the J call TRBJ1-2; D unresolved. CDR3 length: 15 amino acids. Trimming removed 4 bases at V and 5 bases at J, with 17 bases between. Germline CDR1 SGHTA, CDR2 FQGNSA. The CDR3: CASSSREPRWYGYTF. DNA for the CDR3: TGTGCCAGCAGCTCCCGGGAACCCAGATGGTATGGCTACACCTTC.

This clone was detected once. V is TRBV28 and J is TRBJ1-5; D uncertain. Germline V CDR1 and CDR2: MDHEN, SYDVKM. This CDR3 has 13 residues. The V gene lost 6 bases and the J gene lost 5 bases, with 11 bases spanning the gap. As DNA, the CDR3 is TGTGCCAGCAGCTTCGGTCTCGATCAGCCCCAGCATTTT. Encoded protein: CASSFGLDQPQHF.

CDR3 sequence (DNA): TGTGCCAGCAGCTTAGAGCGATGGACTGAAGCTTTCTTT. It encodes CASSLERWTEAFF. The V gene is TRBV11-2, the J gene TRBJ1-1, with D uncertain. Trimming stripped 0 bases from V and 5 bases from J, with 7 bases between. From germline, CDR1 is SGHAT and CDR2 FQNNGV. The CDR3 is 13 amino acids. The whole variable domain, remainder taken from reference TRBV11-2 and TRBJ1-1, is EAGVAQSPRYKIIEKRQSVAFWCNPISGHATLYWYQQILGQGPKLLIQFQNNGVVDDSQLPKDRFSAERLKGVDSTLKIQPAKLEDSAVYLCASSLERWTEAFFGQGTRLTVV.

The chain joins TRBV9 to TRBJ2-3; 7 bases align to TRBD2. Germline V CDR1 and CDR2: SGDLS, YYNGEE. CDR3 size: 15 residues. With 0 bases clipped from V and 7 bases from J, the junction kept 8 bases outside the gene matches. CDR3 DNA: TGTGCCAGCAGCGTAGGGCGGACTAGTATAAATACGCAGTATTTT. Protein product: CASSVGRTSINTQYF.

This chain links TRBV5-1 with TRBJ1-4; 8 bases align to TRBD1. Germline trimming cut 1 base from V and 4 bases from J; bases unmatched to any gene: 9. This CDR3 is built from 17 residues. Germline V gene lookup returns CDR1 SGHRS and CDR2 YFSETQ. The CDR3 sequence is CASSLFSGGRNNEKLFF. CDR3 DNA: TGCGCCAGCAGCTTGTTTTCAGGGGGCCGAAATAATGAAAAACTGTTTTTT.

V and J are TRBV7-2 and TRBJ2-2; 8 nucleotides match TRBD1. The trim removed 8 bases at V and 5 bases at J, leaving 16 bases unmatched. Germline CDR1 is SGHTA and CDR2 is FQGNSA. The CDR3 consists of 17 residues. Here the CDR3 reads CASRNRGRGPLTGELFF. The CDR3 bases are TGTGCCAGCCGAAACAGGGGGAGAGGACCCCTAACCGGGGAGCTGTTTTTT. Supplemented by reference TRBV7-2 and TRBJ2-2, the full variable domain reads GAGVSQSPSNKVTEKGKDVELRCDPISGHTALYWYRQSLGQGLEFLIYFQGNSAPDKSGLPSDRFSAERTGGSVSTLTIQRTQQEDSAVYLCASRNRGRGPLTGELFFGEGSRLTVL.